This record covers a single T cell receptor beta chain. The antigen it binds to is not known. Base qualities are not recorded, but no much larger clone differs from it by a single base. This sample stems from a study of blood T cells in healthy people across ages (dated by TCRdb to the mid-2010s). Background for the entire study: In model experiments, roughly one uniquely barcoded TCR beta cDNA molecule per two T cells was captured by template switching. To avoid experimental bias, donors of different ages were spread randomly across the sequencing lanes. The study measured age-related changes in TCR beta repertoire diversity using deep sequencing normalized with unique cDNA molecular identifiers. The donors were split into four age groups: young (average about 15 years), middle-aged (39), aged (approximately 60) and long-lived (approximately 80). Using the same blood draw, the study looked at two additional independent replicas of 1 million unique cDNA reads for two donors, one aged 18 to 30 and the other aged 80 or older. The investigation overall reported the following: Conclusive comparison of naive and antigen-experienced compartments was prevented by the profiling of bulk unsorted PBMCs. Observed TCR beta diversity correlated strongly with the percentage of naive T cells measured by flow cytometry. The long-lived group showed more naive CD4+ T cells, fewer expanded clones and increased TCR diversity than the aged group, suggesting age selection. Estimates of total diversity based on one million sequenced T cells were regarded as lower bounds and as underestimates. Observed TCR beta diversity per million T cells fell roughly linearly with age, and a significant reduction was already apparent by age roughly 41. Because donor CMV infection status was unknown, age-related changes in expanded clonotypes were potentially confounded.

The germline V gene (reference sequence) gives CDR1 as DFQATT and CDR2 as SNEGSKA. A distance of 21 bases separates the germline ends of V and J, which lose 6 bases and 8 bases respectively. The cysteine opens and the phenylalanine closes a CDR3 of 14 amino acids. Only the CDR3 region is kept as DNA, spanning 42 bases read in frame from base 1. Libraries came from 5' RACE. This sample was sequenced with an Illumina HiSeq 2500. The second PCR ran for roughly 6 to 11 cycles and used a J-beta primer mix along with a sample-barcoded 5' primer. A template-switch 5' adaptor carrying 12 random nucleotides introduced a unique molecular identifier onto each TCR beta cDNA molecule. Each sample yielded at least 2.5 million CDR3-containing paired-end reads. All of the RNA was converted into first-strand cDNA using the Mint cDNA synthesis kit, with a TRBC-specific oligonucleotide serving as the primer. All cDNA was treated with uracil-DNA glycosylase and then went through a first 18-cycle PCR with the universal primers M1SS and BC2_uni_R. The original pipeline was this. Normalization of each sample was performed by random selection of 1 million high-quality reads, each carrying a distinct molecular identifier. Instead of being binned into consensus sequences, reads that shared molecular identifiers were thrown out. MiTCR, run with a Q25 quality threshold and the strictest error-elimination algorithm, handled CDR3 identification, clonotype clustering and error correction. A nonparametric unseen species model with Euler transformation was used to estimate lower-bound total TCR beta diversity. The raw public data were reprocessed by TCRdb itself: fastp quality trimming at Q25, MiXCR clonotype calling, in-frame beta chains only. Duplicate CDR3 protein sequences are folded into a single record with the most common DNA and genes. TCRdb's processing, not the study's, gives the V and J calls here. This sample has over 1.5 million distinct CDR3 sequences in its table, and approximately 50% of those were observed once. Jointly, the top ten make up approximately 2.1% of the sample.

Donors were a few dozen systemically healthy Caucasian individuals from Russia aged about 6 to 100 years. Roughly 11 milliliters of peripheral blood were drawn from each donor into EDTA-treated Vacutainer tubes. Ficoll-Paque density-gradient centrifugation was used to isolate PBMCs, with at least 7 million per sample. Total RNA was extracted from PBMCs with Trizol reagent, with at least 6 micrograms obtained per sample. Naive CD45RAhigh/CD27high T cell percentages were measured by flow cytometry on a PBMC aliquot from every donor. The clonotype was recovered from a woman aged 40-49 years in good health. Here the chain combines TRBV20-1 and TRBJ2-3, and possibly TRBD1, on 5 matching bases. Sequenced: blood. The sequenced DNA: TGCAGTGCAGGGGCTAGTTCTAAGCGAGGTACGCAGTATTTT. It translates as CSAGASSKRGTQYF.